This T cell receptor beta chain was profiled in a study of T cell changes during pregnancy in multiple sclerosis. The length of the CDR3 is 14 residues. Germline CDR1 is SGHTA and CDR2 is FQGNSA. V shed 5 bases and J shed 8 bases, with 15 bases lying between them. Using immunoSEQ multiplex PCR, the repertoire was profiled, and TCRdb retains in-frame clones only, with some absent. The sample carries 50,000 to 60,000 clones, over 80% recorded once. J is TRBJ1-4 and V is TRBV7-2; D may be TRBD1 (6 bases). The source is a female donor in good health, enrolled as a control in a pregnancy study. The input for sequencing was CD4+ T cells from peripheral blood mononuclear cells, taken after pregnancy. The CDR3 sequence is CASSPQGSREKLFF. Here the CDR3 DNA reads TGTGCCAGCAGCCCACAGGGCTCTCGAGAAAAACTGTTTTTT.